Reported below is one T cell receptor (beta chain). The sample is drawn from a study of blood T cell repertoires in COVID-19. Whole-study context: The study drew acute and convalescent COVID-19 samples from the United States, Italy and Spain. PBMCs, B-cell-depleted T cells, or T cells provided the cDNA or gDNA that made up the material.

The study drew participants aged about 18 to 95 years from roughly 25 US areas. Cohort allocation depended upon clinical history that participants reported. CDR1 and CDR2 from the germline V gene are GTSNPN and SVGIG (reference sequence). The V gene lost 3 bases and the J gene lost 0 bases, with 8 bases spanning the gap. The CDR3 runs to 13 residues. The method was immunoSEQ multiplex PCR; TCRdb's version includes in-frame clones alone and lacks a portion of them. The sample lists approximately 250,000 clones; over 75% were seen once. The chain is built from TRBV30 and TRBJ2-5; a weak D match, TRBD2 (6 bases). The clonotype was recovered from a woman between 45 and 65 years old with acute COVID-19. Sequencing was done on a sample of PBMCs or T cells enriched from blood (not recorded which). CDR3 amino acids: CAWSVADQETQYF. The CDR3, as DNA: TGTGCCTGGAGCGTAGCGGACCAAGAGACCCAGTACTTC.